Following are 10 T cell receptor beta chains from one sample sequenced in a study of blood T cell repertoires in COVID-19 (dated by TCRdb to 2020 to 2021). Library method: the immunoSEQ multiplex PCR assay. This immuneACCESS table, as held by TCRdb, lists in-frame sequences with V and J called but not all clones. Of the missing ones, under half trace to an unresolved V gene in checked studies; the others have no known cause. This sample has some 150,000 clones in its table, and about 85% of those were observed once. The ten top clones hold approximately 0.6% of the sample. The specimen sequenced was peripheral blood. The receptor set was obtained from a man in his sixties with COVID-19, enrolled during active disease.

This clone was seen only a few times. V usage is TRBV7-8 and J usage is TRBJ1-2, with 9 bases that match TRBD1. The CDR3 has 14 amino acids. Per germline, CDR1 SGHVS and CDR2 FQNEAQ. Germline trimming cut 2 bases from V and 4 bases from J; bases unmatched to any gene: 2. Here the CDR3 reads CASSLRDRAYGYTF. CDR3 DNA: TGTGCCAGCAGCTTAAGGGACAGGGCCTATGGCTACACCTTC.

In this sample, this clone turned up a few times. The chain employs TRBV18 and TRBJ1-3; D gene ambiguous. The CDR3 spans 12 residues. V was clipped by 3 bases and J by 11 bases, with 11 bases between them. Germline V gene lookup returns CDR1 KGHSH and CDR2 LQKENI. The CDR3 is CASSPTGGAIYF. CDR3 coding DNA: TGTGCCAGCTCACCCACCGGAGGAGCCATATATTTT.

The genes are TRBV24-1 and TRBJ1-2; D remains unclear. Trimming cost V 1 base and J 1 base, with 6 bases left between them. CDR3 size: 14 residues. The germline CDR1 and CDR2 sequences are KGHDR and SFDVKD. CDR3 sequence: CATSDFRVNYGYTF. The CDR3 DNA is TGTGCCACCAGTGATTTTCGGGTTAACTATGGCTACACCTTC.

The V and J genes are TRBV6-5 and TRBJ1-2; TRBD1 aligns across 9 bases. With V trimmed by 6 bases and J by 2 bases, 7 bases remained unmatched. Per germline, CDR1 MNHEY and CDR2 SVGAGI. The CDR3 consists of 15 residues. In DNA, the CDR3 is TGTGCCAGCAGGCCGGAGGGACAGGGAAACTATGGCTACACCTTC. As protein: CASRPEGQGNYGYTF.

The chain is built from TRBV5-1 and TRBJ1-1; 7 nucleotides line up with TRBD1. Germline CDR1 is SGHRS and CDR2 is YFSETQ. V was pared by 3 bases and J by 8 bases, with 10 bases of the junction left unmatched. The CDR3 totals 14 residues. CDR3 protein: CASSSGTVAREAFF. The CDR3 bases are TGCGCCAGCAGCTCAGGGACAGTCGCCCGGGAAGCTTTCTTT.

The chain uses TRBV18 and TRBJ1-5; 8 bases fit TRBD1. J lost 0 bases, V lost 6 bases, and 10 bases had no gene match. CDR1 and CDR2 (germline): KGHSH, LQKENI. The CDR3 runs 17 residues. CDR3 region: CASSLARDRFSNQPQHF. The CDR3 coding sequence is TGTGCCAGCTCTCTTGCCCGGGACAGGTTTAGCAATCAGCCCCAGCATTTT.

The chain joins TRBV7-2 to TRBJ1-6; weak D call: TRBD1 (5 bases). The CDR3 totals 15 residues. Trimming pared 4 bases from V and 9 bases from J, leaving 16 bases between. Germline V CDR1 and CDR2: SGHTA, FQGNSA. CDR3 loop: CASSYVAGKGSPLHF. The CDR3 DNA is TGTGCCAGCAGCTATGTGGCAGGGAAGGGTTCACCCCTCCACTTT. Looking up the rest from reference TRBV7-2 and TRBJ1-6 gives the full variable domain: GAGVSQSPSNKVTEKGKDVELRCDPISGHTALYWYRQSLGQGLEFLIYFQGNSAPDKSGLPSDRFSAERTGGSVSTLTIQRTQQEDSAVYLCASSYVAGKGSPLHFGNGTRLTVT.

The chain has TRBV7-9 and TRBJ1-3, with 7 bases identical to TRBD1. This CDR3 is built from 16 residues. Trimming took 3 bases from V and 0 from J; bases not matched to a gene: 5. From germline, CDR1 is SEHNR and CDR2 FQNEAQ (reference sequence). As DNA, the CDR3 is TGTGCCAGCAGCTTTGGGACAGACCGCTCTGGAAACACCATATATTTT. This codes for CASSFGTDRSGNTIYF.

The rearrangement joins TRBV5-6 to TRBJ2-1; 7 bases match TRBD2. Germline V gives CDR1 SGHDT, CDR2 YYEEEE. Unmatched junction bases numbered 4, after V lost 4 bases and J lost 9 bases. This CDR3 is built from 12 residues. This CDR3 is CASSRTSREQFF. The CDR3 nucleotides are TGTGCCAGCAGCCGGACTAGTCGTGAGCAGTTCTTC.

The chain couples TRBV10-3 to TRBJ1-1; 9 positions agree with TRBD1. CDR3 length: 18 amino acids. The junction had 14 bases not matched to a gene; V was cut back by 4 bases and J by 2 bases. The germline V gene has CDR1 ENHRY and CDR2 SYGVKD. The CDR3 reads CAISAAHGQGLGNTEAFF. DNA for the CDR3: TGTGCCATCAGTGCCGCACATGGACAGGGGTTGGGCAACACTGAAGCTTTCTTT.